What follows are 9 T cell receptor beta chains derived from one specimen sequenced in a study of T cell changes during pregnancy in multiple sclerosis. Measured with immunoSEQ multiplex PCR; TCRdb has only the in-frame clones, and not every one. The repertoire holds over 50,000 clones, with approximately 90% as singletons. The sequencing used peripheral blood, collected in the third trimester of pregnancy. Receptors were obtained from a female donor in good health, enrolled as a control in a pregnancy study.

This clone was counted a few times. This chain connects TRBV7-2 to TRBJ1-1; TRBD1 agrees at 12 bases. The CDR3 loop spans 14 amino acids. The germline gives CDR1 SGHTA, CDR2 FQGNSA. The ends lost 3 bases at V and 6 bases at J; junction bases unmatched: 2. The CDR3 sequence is CASSFRDRGPEAFF. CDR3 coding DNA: TGTGCCAGCAGCTTCCGGGACAGGGGGCCTGAAGCTTTCTTT.

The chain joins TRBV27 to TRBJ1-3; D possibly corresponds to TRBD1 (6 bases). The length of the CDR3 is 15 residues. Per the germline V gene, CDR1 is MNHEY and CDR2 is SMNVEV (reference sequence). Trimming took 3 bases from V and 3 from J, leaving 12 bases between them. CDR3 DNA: TGTGCCAGCAGTTTGCGGGGGGCGTTTGGAAACACCATATATTTT. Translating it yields CASSLRGAFGNTIYF.

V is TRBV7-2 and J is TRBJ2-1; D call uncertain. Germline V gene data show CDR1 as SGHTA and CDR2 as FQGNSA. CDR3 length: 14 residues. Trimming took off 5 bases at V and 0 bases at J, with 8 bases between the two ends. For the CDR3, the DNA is TGTGCCAGCAGCCCTACTTCCTCCTACAATGAGCAGTTCTTC. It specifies CASSPTSSYNEQFF.

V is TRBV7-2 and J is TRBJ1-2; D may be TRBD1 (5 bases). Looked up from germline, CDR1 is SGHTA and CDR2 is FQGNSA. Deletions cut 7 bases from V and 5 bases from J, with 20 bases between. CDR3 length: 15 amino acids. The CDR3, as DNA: TGTGCCAGCACCAAAGGGGAAAGGGCTGGGTATGGCTACACCTTC. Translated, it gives CASTKGERAGYGYTF.

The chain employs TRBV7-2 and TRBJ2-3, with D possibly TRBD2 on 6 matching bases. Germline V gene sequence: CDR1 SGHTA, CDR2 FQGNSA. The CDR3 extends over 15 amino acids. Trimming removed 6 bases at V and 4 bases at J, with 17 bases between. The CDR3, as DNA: TGTGCCAGCAGAGAGACCGGGACTCTCCCAGATACGCAGTATTTT. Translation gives CASRETGTLPDTQYF. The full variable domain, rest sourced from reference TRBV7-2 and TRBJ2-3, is GAGVSQSPSNKVTEKGKDVELRCDPISGHTALYWYRQSLGQGLEFLIYFQGNSAPDKSGLPSDRFSAERTGGSVSTLTIQRTQQEDSAVYLCASRETGTLPDTQYFGPGTRLTVL.

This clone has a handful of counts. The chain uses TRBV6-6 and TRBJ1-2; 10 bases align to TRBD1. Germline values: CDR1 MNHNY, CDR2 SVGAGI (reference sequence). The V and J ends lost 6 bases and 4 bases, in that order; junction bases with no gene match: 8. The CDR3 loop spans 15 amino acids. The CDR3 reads CASSNRGQGSYGYTF. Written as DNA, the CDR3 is TGTGCCAGCAGCAACAGGGGACAGGGGAGCTATGGCTACACCTTC.

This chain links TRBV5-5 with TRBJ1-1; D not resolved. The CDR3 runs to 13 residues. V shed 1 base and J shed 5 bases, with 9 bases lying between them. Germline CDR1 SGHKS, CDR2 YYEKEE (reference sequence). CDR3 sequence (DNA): TGTGCCAGCAGCTTGCATGTCGGGACTGAAGCTTTCTTT. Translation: CASSLHVGTEAFF.

CDR3 region: CSVSHSGNTIYF. The CDR3 DNA is TGCAGCGTTTCCCACTCTGGAAACACCATATATTTT. The chain joins TRBV29-1 to TRBJ1-3; D gene unclear. The CDR3 covers 12 residues. V was pared by 5 bases and J by 0 bases, with 5 bases between. CDR1 is SQVTM, CDR2 ANQGSEA, per germline.

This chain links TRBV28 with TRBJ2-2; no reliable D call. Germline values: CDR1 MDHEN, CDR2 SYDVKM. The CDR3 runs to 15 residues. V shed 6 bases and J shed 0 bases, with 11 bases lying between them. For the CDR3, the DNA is TGTGCCAGCAGCTTGTATGGCCCGAACACCGGGGAGCTGTTTTTT. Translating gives CASSLYGPNTGELFF.